A few counts support the clone carrying this TCR beta chain. Germline V gene data show CDR1 as SGHVS and CDR2 as FNYEAQ. This CDR3 region has 15 residues. The V and J ends lost 2 bases and 7 bases, in that order; junction bases with no gene match: 10. Per the authors' pipeline: Amplification from reference gene primers served as the basis for estimated nucleated cell counts. The method was immunoSEQ multiplex PCR; TCRdb's version includes in-frame clones alone and lacks a portion of them. For V, J and clone size, that table is used; D and trimming come from the DNA. This table has roughly 150,000 clones, 82% appearing once. The data were taken from a study of blood T cell repertoires in COVID-19. Study information: Samples of COVID-19 (acute and convalescent) were obtained from the United States, Italy and Spain. The analysed material was cDNA or gDNA that came from T cells, B-cell-depleted T cells, or PBMCs.

The sample consisted of peripheral blood. The chain has TRBV7-6 and TRBJ1-2; 7 nucleotides match TRBD1. This clonotype was obtained from a human donor with acute or convalescent COVID-19. The donor label of this sample is uncertain. In nucleotides, the CDR3 is TGTGCCAGCAGCTTATATGAGGGGGCGCATGTTGGCTACACCTTC. Amino acids: CASSLYEGAHVGYTF.